A selection of T cell receptor beta chains follows, all from one sample in a study of naive and memory T cell subsets. TCRdb ran MiXCR on the UMI-ligation and nested PCR reads and lists one entry per CDR3 protein. The sample gives about 150,000 distinct CDR3 sequences, approximately 22% of which show up once; less than 0.13% is in the top ten. The sequenced sample consisted of naive CD4+ T cells from blood. The receptors were gathered from a human donor in good health. CDR3s include the opening cysteine and the closing phenylalanine or tryptophan. A D gene is named only where the DNA matches it firmly. The size of a clone is reported for some rows only, either as once, few or many, or as a class for expanded clones.

TRBV7-7	NA	NA	15	TRBJ1-4	CASSLGTGRGEKLFF	TGTGCCAGCAGCTTAGGAACGGGGAGGGGTGAAAAACTGTTTTTT
TRBV28	many	TRBD1	15	TRBJ2-2	CASSRDRAATGELFF	TGTGCCAGCAGTCGGGACAGGGCTGCCACCGGGGAGCTGTTTTTT
TRBV20-1	NA	NA	15	TRBJ1-2	CSARDGGGVDYGYTF	TGCAGTGCTAGAGATGGCGGAGGGGTAGACTATGGCTACACCTTC
TRBV27	NA	TRBD2	16	TRBJ2-7	CASRDLSGTESYEQYF	TGTGCCAGCAGGGACCTTAGCGGGACCGAGTCCTACGAGCAGTACTTC
TRBV7-9	few	NA	14	TRBJ1-2	CASSLGDARYGYTF	TGTGCCAGCAGCTTAGGAGATGCCAGATATGGCTACACCTTC
TRBV7-6	few	NA	13	TRBJ2-7	CASSLGVGSEQYF	TGTGCCAGCAGCTTAGGGGTAGGGAGCGAGCAGTACTTC
TRBV20-1	many	NA	17	TRBJ2-5	CSARRAKGQLLQETQYF	TGCAGTGCTAGAAGAGCCAAGGGACAATTGTTACAAGAGACCCAGTACTTC
TRBV29-1	many	NA	12	TRBJ2-5	CSVVAGQKTQYF	TGCAGCGTTGTGGCGGGTCAGAAGACCCAGTACTTC
TRBV7-9	few	NA	17	TRBJ2-7	CASSPRWIGLDSYEQYF	TGTGCCAGCAGCCCCCGGTGGATAGGGCTAGATTCCTACGAGCAGTACTTC
TRBV14	few	TRBD1	16	TRBJ1-1	CASSPNYRGLDTEAFF	TGTGCCAGCAGCCCAAATTACAGGGGGCTTGACACTGAAGCTTTCTTT
TRBV5-1	NA	NA	18	TRBJ2-2	CASSLFPRSAANTGELFF	TGCGCCAGCAGCTTGTTCCCCCGCAGCGCCGCGAACACCGGGGAGCTGTTTTTT
TRBV7-7	NA	NA	13	TRBJ1-1	CASSLKENTEAFF	TGTGCCAGCAGCTTAAAGGAGAACACTGAAGCTTTCTTT
TRBV3-1	few	TRBD1	16	TRBJ1-1	CASRVDRGEQGTEAFF	TGTGCCAGCAGGGTCGACAGGGGGGAACAGGGCACTGAAGCTTTCTTT
TRBV18	many	TRBD1	13	TRBJ2-7	CASSRQGTNEQYF	TGTGCCAGCTCAAGACAGGGGACCAACGAGCAGTACTTC
TRBV4-3	many	TRBD1	13	TRBJ1-1	CASSRTGNTEAFF	TGCGCCAGCAGCCGGACAGGGAACACTGAAGCTTTCTTT
TRBV6-5	many	NA	12	TRBJ1-1	CASSYRFGEAFF	TGTGCCAGCAGTTACCGGTTTGGAGAAGCTTTCTTT
TRBV6-1	few	NA	12	TRBJ1-4	CAARGVGEKLFF	TGTGCCGCCCGCGGGGTAGGGGAAAAACTGTTTTTT